This TCR beta chain was obtained from a study of post-analysis software for immune sequencing data. Whole-study context: In terms of disease course, relapsing-remitting, secondary progressive and progressive-relapsing multiple sclerosis were included.

Note on this clonotype: The antigen is unknown.

Sequencing libraries made from TCR beta cDNA carried unique molecular identifiers. Each CDR3 protein is one row after TCRdb ran MiXCR on the PCR reads. Of 450,000 or so distinct CDR3 sequences in the sample, roughly 45% were seen once. Whole-study findings and limits: People with multiple sclerosis had a significantly lower normalized Chao1 diversity than controls did. Included in a set of four or five TRBV segments more frequent in patients than controls were TRBV5-6, TRBV5-1 and TRBV20-1. Co-batched samples clustered tightly together by F measure.

CDR1 and CDR2 (germline): DFQATT, SNEGSKA (reference sequence). The V and J ends lost 2 bases and 1 base, in that order; junction bases with no gene match: 4. The CDR3 consists of 14 residues. This chain links TRBV20-1 with TRBJ2-5, with TRBD1 identical over 7 bases. The material sequenced was blood. The receptor was derived from a girl aged 10 to 17 with multiple sclerosis. CDR3 bases: TGCAGTGCTAGACAACAGGGGACCCAAGAGACCCAGTACTTC. It translates to CSARQQGTQETQYF.